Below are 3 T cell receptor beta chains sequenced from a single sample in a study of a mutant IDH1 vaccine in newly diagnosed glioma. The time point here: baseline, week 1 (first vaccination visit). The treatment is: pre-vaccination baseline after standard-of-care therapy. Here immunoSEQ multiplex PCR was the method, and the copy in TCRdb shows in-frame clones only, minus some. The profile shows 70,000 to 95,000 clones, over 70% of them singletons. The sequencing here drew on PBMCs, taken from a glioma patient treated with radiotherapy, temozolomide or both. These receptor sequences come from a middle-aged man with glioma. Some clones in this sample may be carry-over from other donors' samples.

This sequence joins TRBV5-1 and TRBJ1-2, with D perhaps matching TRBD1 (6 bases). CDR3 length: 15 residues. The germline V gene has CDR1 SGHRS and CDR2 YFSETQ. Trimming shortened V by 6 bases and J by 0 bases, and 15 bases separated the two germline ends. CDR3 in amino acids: CASNPGGGTNYGYTF. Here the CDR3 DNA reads TGCGCCAGCAACCCTGGCGGGGGCACTAACTATGGCTACACCTTC.

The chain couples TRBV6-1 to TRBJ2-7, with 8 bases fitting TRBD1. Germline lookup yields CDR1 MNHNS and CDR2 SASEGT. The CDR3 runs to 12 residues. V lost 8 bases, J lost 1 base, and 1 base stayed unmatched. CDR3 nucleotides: TGTGCCAGCGGGACAGGATCCTACGAGCAGTACTTC. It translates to CASGTGSYEQYF.

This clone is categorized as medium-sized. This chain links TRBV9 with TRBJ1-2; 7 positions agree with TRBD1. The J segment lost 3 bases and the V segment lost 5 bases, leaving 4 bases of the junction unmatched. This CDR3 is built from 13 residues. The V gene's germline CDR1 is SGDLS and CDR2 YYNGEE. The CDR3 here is CASRGTGDYGYTF. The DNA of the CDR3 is TGTGCCAGCAGGGGCACAGGGGACTATGGCTACACCTTC.